This TCR beta chain was found in a study of beta chain features in type 1 diabetes. Sequencing targeted expressed TCRB transcripts, as all isolated RNA had been reverse transcribed. Data came from immunoSEQ multiplex PCR; TCRdb stores just in-frame clones and leaves some out. The data show 250,000 to 350,000 clones, about 14% seen once. Only a few counts were recorded for this clone. In germline, CDR1 is MNHEY, CDR2 SMNVEV (reference sequence). The CDR3 runs to 14 residues. V gave up 0 bases and J gave up 6 bases, with 9 bases separating them. The TCR originated in a man younger than 40 in good health. This rearrangement joins TRBV27 to TRBJ1-5; D not certain. Input material: central memory CD4+ T cells from blood. Here the CDR3 reads CASSLSMGRQPQHF. Written as DNA, the CDR3 is TGTGCCAGCAGTTTATCGATGGGTCGTCAGCCCCAGCATTTT.